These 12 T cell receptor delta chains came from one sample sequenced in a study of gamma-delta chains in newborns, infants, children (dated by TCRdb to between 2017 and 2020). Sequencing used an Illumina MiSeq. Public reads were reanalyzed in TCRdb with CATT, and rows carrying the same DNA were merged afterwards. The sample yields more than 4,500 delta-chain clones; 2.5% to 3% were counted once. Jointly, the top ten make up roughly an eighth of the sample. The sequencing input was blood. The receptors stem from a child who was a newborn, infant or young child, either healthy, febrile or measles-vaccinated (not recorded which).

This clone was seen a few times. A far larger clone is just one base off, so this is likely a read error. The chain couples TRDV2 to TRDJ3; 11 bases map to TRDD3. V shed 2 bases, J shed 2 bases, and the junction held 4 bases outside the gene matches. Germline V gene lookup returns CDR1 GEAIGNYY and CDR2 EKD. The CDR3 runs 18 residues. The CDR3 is CACDSVLGDTWDTRQMFF. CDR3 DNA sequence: TGTGCCTGTGACAGCGTACTGGGGGATACCTGGGACACCCGACAGATGTTTTTC.

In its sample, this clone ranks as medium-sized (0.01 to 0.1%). The chain's CDR3 is CACDYVLGDTWDTRQMFF. CDR3 DNA sequence: TGTGCCTGTGATTACGTACTGGGGGATACCTGGGACACCCGACAGATGTTTTTC. This chain uses TRDV2 with TRDJ3; 11 bases map to TRDD3. Per the germline V gene, CDR1 is GEAIGNYY and CDR2 is EKD. J lost 2 bases, V lost 4 bases, and 6 bases had no gene match. The CDR3 has 18 amino acids.

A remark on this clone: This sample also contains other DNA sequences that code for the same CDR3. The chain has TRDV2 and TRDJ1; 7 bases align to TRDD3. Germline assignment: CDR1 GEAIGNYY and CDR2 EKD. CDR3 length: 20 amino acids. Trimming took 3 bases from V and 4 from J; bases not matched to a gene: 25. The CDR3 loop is CACDPLTPSSGGNTHDKLIF. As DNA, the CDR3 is TGTGCCTGTGACCCTCTTACACCATCTTCTGGGGGGAACACCCACGATAAACTCATCTTT.

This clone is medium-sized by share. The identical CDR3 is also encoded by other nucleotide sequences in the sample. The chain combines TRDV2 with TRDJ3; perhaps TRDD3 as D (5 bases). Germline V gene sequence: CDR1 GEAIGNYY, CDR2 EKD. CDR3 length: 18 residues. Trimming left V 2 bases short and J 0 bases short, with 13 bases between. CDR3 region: CACDSTGRVSWDTRQMFF. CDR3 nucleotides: TGTGCCTGTGACAGTACTGGTCGAGTCTCCTGGGACACCCGACAGATGTTTTTC.

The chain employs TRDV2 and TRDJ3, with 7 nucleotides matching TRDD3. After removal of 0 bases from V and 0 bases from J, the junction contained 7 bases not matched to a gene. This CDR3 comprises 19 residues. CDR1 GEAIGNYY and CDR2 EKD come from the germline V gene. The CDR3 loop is CACDTWGTHNSWDTRQMFF. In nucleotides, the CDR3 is TGTGCCTGTGACACCTGGGGGACGCATAACTCCTGGGACACCCGACAGATGTTTTTC.

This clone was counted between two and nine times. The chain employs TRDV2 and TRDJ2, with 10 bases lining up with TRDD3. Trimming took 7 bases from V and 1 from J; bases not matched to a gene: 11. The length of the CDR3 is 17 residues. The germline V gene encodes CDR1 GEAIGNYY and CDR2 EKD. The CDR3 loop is CACDVLGDSNLTAQLFF. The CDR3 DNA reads TGTGCCTGCGATGTACTGGGGGATTCTAATTTGACAGCACAACTCTTCTTT.

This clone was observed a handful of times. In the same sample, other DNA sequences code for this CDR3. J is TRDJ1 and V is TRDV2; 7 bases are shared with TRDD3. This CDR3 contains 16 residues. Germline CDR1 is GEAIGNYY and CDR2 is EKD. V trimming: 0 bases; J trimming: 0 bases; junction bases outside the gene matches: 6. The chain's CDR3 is CACDTLGGSYTDKLIF. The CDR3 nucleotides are TGTGCCTGTGACACCCTGGGGGGTTCGTACACCGATAAACTCATCTTT.

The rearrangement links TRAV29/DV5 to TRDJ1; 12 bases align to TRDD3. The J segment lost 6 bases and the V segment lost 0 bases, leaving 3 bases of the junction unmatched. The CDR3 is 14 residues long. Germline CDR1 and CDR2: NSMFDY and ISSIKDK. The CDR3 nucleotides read TGTGCAGCAAGCGCTGGGGGATACGGGAATAAACTCATCTTT. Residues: CAASAGGYGNKLIF.

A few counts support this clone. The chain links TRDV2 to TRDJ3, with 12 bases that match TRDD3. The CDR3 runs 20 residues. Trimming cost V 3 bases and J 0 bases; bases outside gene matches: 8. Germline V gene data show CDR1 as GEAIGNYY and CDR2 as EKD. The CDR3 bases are TGTGCCTGTGACCCGACTACTGGGGGATACAGCTCCTGGGACACCCGACAGATGTTTTTC. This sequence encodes CACDPTTGGYSSWDTRQMFF.

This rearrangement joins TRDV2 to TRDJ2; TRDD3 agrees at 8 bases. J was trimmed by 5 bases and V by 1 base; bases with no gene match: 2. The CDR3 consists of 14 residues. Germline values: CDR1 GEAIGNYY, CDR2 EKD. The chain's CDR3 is CACDTMGDTAQLFF. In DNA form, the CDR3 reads TGTGCCTGTGACACTATGGGGGATACAGCACAACTCTTCTTT.

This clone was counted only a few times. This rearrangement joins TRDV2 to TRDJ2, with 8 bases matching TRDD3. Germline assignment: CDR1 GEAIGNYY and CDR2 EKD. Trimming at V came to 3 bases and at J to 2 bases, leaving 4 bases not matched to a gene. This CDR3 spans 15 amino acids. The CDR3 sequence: CACDVPGGLTAQLFF. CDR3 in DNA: TGTGCCTGTGACGTGCCTGGGGGATTGACAGCACAACTCTTCTTT.

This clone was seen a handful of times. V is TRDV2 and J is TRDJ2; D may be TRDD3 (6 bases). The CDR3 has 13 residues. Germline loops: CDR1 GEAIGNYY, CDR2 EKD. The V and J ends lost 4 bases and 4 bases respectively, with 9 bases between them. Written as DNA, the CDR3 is TGTGCCTGTGATTCCTGGGGGACAGCACAACTCTTCTTT. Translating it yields CACDSWGTAQLFF.